Each of the 2 T cell receptor beta chains below was sequenced from the same sample in a study of beta chain features in type 1 diabetes. What was sequenced were expressed TCRB transcripts, since all of the isolated RNA had been reverse transcribed. Data came from immunoSEQ multiplex PCR; TCRdb stores just in-frame clones and leaves some out. The sample records approximately 330,000 clones, approximately 11% being singletons. The sample taken for sequencing was naive CD4+ T cells from blood. The receptors derive from a woman aged 30 to 39 in good health.

J is TRBJ2-5 and V is TRBV6-5; TRBD2 matches 10 bases. The junction had 2 bases not matched to a gene; V was cut back by 2 bases and J by 5 bases. This CDR3 comprises 14 residues. CDR1 and CDR2 (germline): MNHEY, SVGAGI. CDR3 nucleotides: TGTGCCAGCAGTTACGTAGCGGGAGGCGAGACCCAGTACTTC. Protein: CASSYVAGGETQYF.

This clone was counted between two and nine times. V and J are TRBV19 and TRBJ1-1; D is unresolved. The germline V gene has CDR1 LNHDA and CDR2 SQIVND (reference sequence). There are 12 residues in the CDR3. Trimming removed 4 bases at V and 1 base at J, with 4 bases between. The chain's CDR3 is CASSRGNTEAFF. The CDR3 coding sequence is TGTGCCAGTAGTAGAGGGAACACTGAAGCTTTCTTT.